This entry is about one T cell receptor beta chain. The sample is drawn from a study of blood T cell repertoires in COVID-19. Study-level background: COVID-19 samples from acute and convalescent phases originated in the United States, Italy and Spain. PBMCs, B-cell-depleted T cells, or T cells provided the cDNA or gDNA that made up the material.

Original data processing: For nucleated cells, counts were estimated from reference gene primer amplification. Libraries were prepared by immunoSEQ multiplex PCR; TCRdb keeps only in-frame clonotypes and omits some of them. The DNA was the basis for D and trimming; V, J and clone size are from that table. In the table there are almost 500,000 clones, about nine tenths of which are singletons. The V and J ends lost 0 bases and 2 bases, in that order; junction bases with no gene match: 1. CDR3 size: 14 residues. The germline V gene has CDR1 LGHDT and CDR2 YNNKEL (reference sequence). This sequence was found in an older woman who had recovered from COVID-19. The V and J genes are TRBV3-1 (or the pseudogene TRBV3-2) and TRBJ2-7; 7 positions agree with TRBD1. The source material was PBMCs or T cells enriched from blood (not recorded which). In DNA, the CDR3 is TGTGCCAGCAGCCAAGAGGGGACAGCCTACGAGCAGTACTTC. Translating it yields CASSQEGTAYEQYF.